Sequencing of this T cell receptor beta chain was carried out in a study of T cell responses to AZD1222 COVID-19 vaccine. Study-level information: Researchers grouped second doses given at about 4 or about 12 weeks into one pool.

With regard to this clone: No antigen is known for it.

The germline V and J ends were trimmed by 5 bases and 8 bases, with 13 bases remaining between them. CDR3 length: 13 amino acids. Germline CDR1 SGHAT, CDR2 FQNNGV. Study conclusions and caveats: Samples come after the peak T cell response, not at day 14.

The protocol was immunoSEQ multiplex PCR, while the TCRdb copy is restricted to in-frame clones and leaves out a portion. Here the sample spans more than 60,000 clones, approximately 84% being singletons. The sequencing here drew on peripheral blood, taken on day 0 of AZD1222 vaccination. This clonotype was sampled from an adult in good health. The genes are TRBV11-2 and TRBJ1-3; tentatively, D is TRBD1 (5 bases). CDR3 in amino acids: CASSVGEGYTIYF. CDR3 nucleotide sequence: TGTGCCAGCAGCGTAGGGGAGGGATACACCATATATTTT.